One sample yielded the 2 T cell receptor beta chains listed below, sequenced in a study of cytomegalovirus exposure and HLA in healthy donors. It was with 60 Vbeta and 13 Jbeta primers that the PCR ran. Libraries were prepared by immunoSEQ multiplex PCR; TCRdb keeps only in-frame clonotypes and omits some of them. This repertoire comprises about 51,000 clones; its ten largest clones make up under 3%. The source material was PBMCs. These receptors all stem from a female donor in good health and CMV-seronegative.

The chain joins TRBV2 to TRBJ1-1; 7 bases map to TRBD1. V gave up 8 bases and J gave up 3 bases; unmatched junction bases: 18. This CDR3 comprises 17 residues. Germline assignment: CDR1 SNHLY and CDR2 FYNNEI. CDR3 sequence reads: CASRSDGTVVADTEAFF. The CDR3, as DNA: TGTGCCAGCCGATCGGACGGGACAGTTGTTGCGGACACTGAAGCTTTCTTT.

The chain uses TRBV6-5 and TRBJ1-2; 7 bases map to TRBD1. The length of the CDR3 is 12 residues. The germline V gene has CDR1 MNHEY and CDR2 SVGAGI. Unmatched junction bases numbered 4, after V lost 4 bases and J lost 8 bases. The CDR3 is CASSSDRVGYTF. The CDR3 DNA is TGTGCCAGCAGTTCCGACAGGGTGGGCTACACCTTC.